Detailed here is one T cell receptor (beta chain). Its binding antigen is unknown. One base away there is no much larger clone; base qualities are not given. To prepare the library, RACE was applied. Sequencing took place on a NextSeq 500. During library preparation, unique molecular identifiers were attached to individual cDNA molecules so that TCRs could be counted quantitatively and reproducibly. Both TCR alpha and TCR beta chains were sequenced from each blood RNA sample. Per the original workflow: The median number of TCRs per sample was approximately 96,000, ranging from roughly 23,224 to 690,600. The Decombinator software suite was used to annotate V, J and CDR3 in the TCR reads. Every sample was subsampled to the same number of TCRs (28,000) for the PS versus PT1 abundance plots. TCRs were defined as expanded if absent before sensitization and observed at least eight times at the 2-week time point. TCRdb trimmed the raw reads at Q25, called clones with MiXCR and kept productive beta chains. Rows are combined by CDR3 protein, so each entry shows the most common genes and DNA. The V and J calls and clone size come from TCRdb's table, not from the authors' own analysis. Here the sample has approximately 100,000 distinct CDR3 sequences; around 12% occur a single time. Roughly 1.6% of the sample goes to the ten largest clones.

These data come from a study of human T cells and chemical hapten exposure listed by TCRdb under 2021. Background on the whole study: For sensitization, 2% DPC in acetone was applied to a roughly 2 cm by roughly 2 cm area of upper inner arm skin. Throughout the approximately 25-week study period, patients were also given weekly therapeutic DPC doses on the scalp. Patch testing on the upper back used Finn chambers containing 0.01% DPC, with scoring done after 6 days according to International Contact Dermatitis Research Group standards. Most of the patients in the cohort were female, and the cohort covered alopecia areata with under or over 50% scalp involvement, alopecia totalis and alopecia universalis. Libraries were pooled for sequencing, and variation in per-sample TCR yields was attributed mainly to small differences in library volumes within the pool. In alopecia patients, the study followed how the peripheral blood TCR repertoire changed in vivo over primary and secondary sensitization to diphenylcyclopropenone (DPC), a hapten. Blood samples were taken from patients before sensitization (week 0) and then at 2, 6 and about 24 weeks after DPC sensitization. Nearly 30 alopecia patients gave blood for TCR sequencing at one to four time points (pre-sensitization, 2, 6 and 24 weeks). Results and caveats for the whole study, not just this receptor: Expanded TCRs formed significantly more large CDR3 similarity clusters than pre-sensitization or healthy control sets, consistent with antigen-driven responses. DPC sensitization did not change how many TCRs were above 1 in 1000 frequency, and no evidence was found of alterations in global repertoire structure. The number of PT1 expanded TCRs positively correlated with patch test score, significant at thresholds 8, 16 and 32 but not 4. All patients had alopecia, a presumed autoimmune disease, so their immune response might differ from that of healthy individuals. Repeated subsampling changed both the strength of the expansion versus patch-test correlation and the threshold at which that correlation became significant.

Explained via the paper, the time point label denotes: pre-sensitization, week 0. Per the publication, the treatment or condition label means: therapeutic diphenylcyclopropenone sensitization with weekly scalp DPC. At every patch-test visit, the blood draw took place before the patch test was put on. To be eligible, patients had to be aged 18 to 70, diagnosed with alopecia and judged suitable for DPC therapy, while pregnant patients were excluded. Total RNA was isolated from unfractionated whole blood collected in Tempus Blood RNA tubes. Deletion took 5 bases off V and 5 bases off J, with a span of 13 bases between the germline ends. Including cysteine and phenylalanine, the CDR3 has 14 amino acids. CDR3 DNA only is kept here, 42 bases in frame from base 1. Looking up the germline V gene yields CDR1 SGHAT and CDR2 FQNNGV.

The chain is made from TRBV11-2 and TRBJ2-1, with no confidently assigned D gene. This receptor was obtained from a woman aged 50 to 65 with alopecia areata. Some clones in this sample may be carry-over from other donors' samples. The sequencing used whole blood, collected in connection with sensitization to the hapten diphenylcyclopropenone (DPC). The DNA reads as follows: TGTGCCAGCAGCGGCAACTGGAAGAACAATGAGCAGTTCTTC. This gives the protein CASSGNWKNNEQFF.